The 2 T cell receptor beta chains below all came from one sample that was sequenced in a study of CD8+CD57+ T cells in acquired aplastic anemia. Both TCR beta VDJ combination and CDR3 sequence profiling were carried out. Genomic DNA was the template for this profiling. Using its own MiXCR run on the reads, TCRdb lists one record per CDR3 protein. This table holds 150,000 or so distinct CDR3 sequences, 50% to 75% found once. The sample taken for sequencing was sorted CD4+, CD8+, or CD8+CD57+ T cells (not recorded which) from PBMCs. These TCRs come from a human donor in good health.

This clonotype was found many times. V and J are TRBV30 and TRBJ1-1; 8 nucleotides align to TRBD1. The CDR3 is 13 residues long. The junction had 8 bases not matched to a gene; V was cut back by 3 bases and J by 8 bases. Germline loops: CDR1 GTSNPN, CDR2 SVGIG (reference sequence). CDR3 sequence (DNA): TGTGCCTGGAGCGCGGACAGGGTGACCGAAGCTTTCTTT. It yields the protein CAWSADRVTEAFF. Based on the CDR3 plus reference TRBV30 and TRBJ1-1, the full variable domain is SQTIHQWPATLVQPVGSPLSLECTVEGTSNPNLYWYRQAAGRGLQLLFYSVGIGQISSEVPQNLSASRPQDRQFILSSKKLLLSDSGFYLCAWSADRVTEAFFGQGTRLTVV.

This clonotype is a singleton in its sample. The genes are TRBV29-1 and TRBJ2-7; D could derive from TRBD1 or TRBD2 (6 bases each). The CDR3 has 12 residues. Trimming removed 5 bases from V and 7 bases from J, with 15 bases in between. CDR1 SQVTM and CDR2 ANQGSEA come from the germline V gene. In DNA, the CDR3 is TGCAGCGTTCCCCCGGGGGCGGGGGAGCAGTACTTC. The encoded protein is CSVPPGAGEQYF.